One sample yielded the 11 T cell receptor beta chains listed below, sequenced in a study of cytomegalovirus exposure and HLA in healthy donors (dated by TCRdb to between 2016 and 2019). Library generation was performed with the immunoSEQ multiplex PCR assay. The multiplex PCR relied on a mix of 60 forward primers for TCR Vbeta segments and 13 reverse primers for TCR Jbeta segments. Here the immuneACCESS table is served through TCRdb, limited to in-frame sequences with V and J called. Missing clones are a known gap in these copies; in checked studies unresolved V genes cover under half, and the rest lacks a known reason. Recorded for this sample are about 120,000 clones; about three quarters of them occurred a single time. The ten largest account for approximately 31% of the sample. The sample consisted of PBMCs. All receptors come from a man aged 55-75 years in good health and CMV-seropositive.

This sequence joins TRBV2 and TRBJ1-1; 12 nucleotides agree with TRBD1. V shed 4 bases and J 4 bases; nucleotides not matched to a gene: 10. The length of the CDR3 is 17 residues. Germline V gene lookup returns CDR1 SNHLY and CDR2 FYNNEI. The CDR3 coding sequence is TGTGCCAGCAGTGCACGGGACAGGGGGCAAGGGGGCACTGAAGCTTTCTTT. The encoded protein is CASSARDRGQGGTEAFF. Using reference TRBV2 and TRBJ1-1 for the parts outside the CDR3, the full variable domain is EPEVTQTPSHQVTQMGQEVILRCVPISNHLYFYWYRQILGQKVEFLVSFYNNEISEKSEIFDDQFSVERPDGSNFTLKIRSTKLEDSAMYFCASSARDRGQGGTEAFFGQGTRLTVV.

The chain joins TRBV10-3 to TRBJ1-2, with TRBD1 as a possible D gene (5 bases). Germline V lookup: CDR1 ENHRY, CDR2 SYGVKD. The V and J ends lost 9 bases and 7 bases respectively, with 12 bases between them. This CDR3 is 11 amino acids long. CDR3: CAMAGSGGYTF. CDR3 sequence (DNA): TGTGCCATGGCAGGGTCTGGTGGCTACACCTTC.

This sequence joins TRBV2 and TRBJ2-5, with TRBD1 matching 12 bases. The length of the CDR3 is 15 residues. Germline CDR1 and CDR2: SNHLY and FYNNEI. The J segment lost 1 base and the V segment lost 7 bases, leaving 4 bases of the junction unmatched. CDR3 sequence reads: CASTGQGAFQETQYF. CDR3 DNA: TGTGCCAGCACGGGACAGGGGGCCTTCCAAGAGACCCAGTACTTC.

This rearrangement joins TRBV7-9 to TRBJ2-7, with TRBD2 matching over 7 bases. The junction had 5 bases not matched to a gene; V was cut back by 1 base and J by 5 bases. The V gene's germline CDR1 is SEHNR and CDR2 FQNEAQ (reference sequence). The CDR3 totals 14 residues. CDR3 DNA sequence: TGTGCCAGCAGCTTAGTAAGCGGGGCGCACGAGCAGTACTTC. It encodes CASSLVSGAHEQYF. Full variable domain (outside the CDR3, taken from reference TRBV7-9 and TRBJ2-7): DTGVSQNPRHKITKRGQNVTFRCDPISEHNRLYWYRQTLGQGPEFLTYFQNEAQLEKSRLLSDRFSAERPKGSFSTLEIQRTEQGDSAMYLCASSLVSGAHEQYFGPGTRLTVT.

V usage is TRBV5-1 and J usage is TRBJ2-7, with 8 bases fitting TRBD2. Trimming at V came to 2 bases and at J to 2 bases, leaving 6 bases not matched to a gene. Germline CDR1 is SGHRS and CDR2 is YFSETQ. This CDR3 has 15 amino acids. The CDR3, as DNA: TGCGCCAGCAGCTTAGAACTAGCGGCAGCCTACGAGCAGTACTTC. Translating it yields CASSLELAAAYEQYF.

This sequence joins TRBV18 and TRBJ1-6; 10 bases match TRBD1. The CDR3 has 16 residues. CDR1 and CDR2 from the germline V gene are KGHSH and LQKENI. V was clipped by 4 bases and J by 0 bases; unmatched bases: 0. This chain's CDR3 is CASSRTGGSYNSPLHF. CDR3 in DNA: TGTGCCAGCTCACGGACAGGGGGCTCCTATAATTCACCCCTCCACTTT.

The chain combines TRBV6-4 with TRBJ2-7, with D perhaps matching TRBD1 (5 bases). This CDR3 has 15 residues. V gave up 9 bases and J gave up 3 bases, with 21 bases separating them. Germline V CDR1 and CDR2: MRHNA, SNTAGT. The CDR3 spells CARPLPAGRFYEQYF. CDR3 sequence (DNA): TGTGCCAGACCCCTGCCGGCAGGGCGATTCTACGAGCAGTACTTC.

This chain joins TRBV5-4 and TRBJ2-1, with a possible D match to TRBD1 (5 bases). This CDR3 spans 12 amino acids. Germline CDR1 is SGHNT and CDR2 is YYREEE (reference sequence). V was clipped by 2 bases and J by 7 bases, with 7 bases between them. CDR3 sequence reads: CASSFQGNEQFF. DNA for the CDR3: TGTGCCAGCAGCTTTCAGGGTAATGAGCAGTTCTTC.

This clone showed up just a few times. CDR3 sequence reads: CATTGMQHNEQFF. DNA for the CDR3: TGTGCCACCACAGGGATGCAGCACAATGAGCAGTTCTTC. This chain joins TRBV5-4 and TRBJ2-1, with D maybe TRBD1 (6 bases). Germline CDR1 SGHNT, CDR2 YYREEE (reference sequence). The CDR3 runs 13 residues. Trimming pared 9 bases from V and 5 bases from J, leaving 15 bases between. Variable domain in full (rest from reference TRBV5-4 and TRBJ2-1): ETGVTQSPTHLIKTRGQQVTLRCSSQSGHNTVSWYQQALGQGPQFIFQYYREEENGRGNFPPRFSGLQFPNYSSELNVNALELDDSALYLCATTGMQHNEQFFGPGTRLTVL.

The chain links TRBV5-6 to TRBJ1-1; D not resolved. The CDR3 sequence is 15 residues long. Between the trimmed V and J ends, which lost 1 base and 1 base, there was a span of 11 bases. The V gene's germline CDR1 is SGHDT and CDR2 YYEEEE. CDR3 in amino acids: CASSLWYSQNTEAFF. In nucleotides, the CDR3 is TGTGCCAGCAGCTTGTGGTACAGCCAGAACACTGAAGCTTTCTTT.

This clone was seen more than once but under ten times. V is TRBV5-1 and J is TRBJ2-3, with D possibly being TRBD2 (5 bases). This CDR3 region has 15 residues. The V end was cut by 4 bases, the J end by 1 base, with 13 bases between. Germline V gives CDR1 SGHRS, CDR2 YFSETQ. The CDR3 sequence is CASSVTKPGTDTQYF. The CDR3 nucleotides read TGCGCCAGCAGCGTGACTAAGCCCGGCACAGATACGCAGTATTTT.